This TCR beta chain was identified during a study of cytomegalovirus exposure and HLA in healthy donors. Study-wide findings and caveats: Later on, an analysis tied 15,000 to 20,000 TCR beta sequences to HLA alleles at 0.05 false discovery rate. Versus the roughly 690-donor mean, an Asian-associated ancestry cluster reportedly showed fewer N-insertions in a later analysis.

Per germline, CDR1 SEHNR and CDR2 FQNEAQ (reference sequence). The CDR3 covers 11 residues. 60 Vbeta and 13 Jbeta primers were used in PCR. This table comes from immunoSEQ multiplex PCR, and its TCRdb copy is limited to in-frame clones, with some not included. The sample contains 89,000 or so clones, more than 70% of which appear only once. On this clone: The antigen is not known. The junction does not match germline at one end; this may be a read error.

Sequenced: PBMCs. This rearrangement joins TRBV7-9 to TRBJ1-1; D unclear. The origin of this receptor is a man between 18 and 29 years old in good health and CMV-seropositive. In nucleotides, the CDR3 is TGTTCCAGCAGCTACGAAGCGGAAGCTTTCTTT. Translated: CSSSYEAEAFF.